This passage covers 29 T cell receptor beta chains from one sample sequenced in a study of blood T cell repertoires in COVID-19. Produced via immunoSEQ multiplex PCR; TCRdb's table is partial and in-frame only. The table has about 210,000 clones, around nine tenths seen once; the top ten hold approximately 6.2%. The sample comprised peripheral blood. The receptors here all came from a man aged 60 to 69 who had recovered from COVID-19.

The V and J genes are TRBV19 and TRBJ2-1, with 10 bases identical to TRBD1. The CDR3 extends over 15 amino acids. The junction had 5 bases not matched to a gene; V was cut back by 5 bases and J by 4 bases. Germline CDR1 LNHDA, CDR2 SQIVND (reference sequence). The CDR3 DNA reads TGTGCCAGTAGTTGGGGACAGGGGCTGTACAATGAGCAGTTCTTC. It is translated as CASSWGQGLYNEQFF.

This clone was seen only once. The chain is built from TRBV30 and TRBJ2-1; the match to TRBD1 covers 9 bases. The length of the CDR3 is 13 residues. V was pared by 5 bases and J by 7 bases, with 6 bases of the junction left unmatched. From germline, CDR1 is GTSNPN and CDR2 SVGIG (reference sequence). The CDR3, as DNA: TGTGCCTGGGGGACAGGGAATGGGAATGAGCAGTTCTTC. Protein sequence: CAWGTGNGNEQFF.

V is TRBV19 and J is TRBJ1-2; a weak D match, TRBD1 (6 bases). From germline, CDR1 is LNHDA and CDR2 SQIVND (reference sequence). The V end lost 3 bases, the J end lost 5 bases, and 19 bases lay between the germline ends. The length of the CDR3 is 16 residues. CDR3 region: CASSMDGQYSSYGYTF. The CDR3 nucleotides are TGTGCCAGTAGTATGGACGGACAGTATTCCTCATATGGCTACACCTTC. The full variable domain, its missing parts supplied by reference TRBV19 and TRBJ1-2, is DGGITQSPKYLFRKEGQNVTLSCEQNLNHDAMYWYRQDPGQGLRLIYYSQIVNDFQKGDIAEGYSVSREKKESFPLTVTSAQKNPTAFYLCASSMDGQYSSYGYTFGSGTRLTVV.

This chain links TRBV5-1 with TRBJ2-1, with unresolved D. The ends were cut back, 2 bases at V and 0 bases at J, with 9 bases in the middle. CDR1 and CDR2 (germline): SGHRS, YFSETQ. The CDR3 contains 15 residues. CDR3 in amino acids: CASSFRPGSYNEQFF. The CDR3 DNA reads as TGCGCCAGCAGCTTCCGTCCAGGCTCCTACAATGAGCAGTTCTTC.

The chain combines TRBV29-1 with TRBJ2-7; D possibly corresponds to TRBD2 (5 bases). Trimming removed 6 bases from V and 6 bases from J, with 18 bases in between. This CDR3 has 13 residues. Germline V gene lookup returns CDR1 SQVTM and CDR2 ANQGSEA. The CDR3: CSVLRTLAGEQYF. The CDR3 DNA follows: TGCAGCGTCCTACGGACTCTCGCAGGCGAGCAGTACTTC.

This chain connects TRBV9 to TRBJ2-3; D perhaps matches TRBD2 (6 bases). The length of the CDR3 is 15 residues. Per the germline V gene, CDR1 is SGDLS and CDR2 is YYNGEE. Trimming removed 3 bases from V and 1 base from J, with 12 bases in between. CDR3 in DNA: TGTGCCAGCAGCGAAGCCGGGAGAGGCACAGATACGCAGTATTTT. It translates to CASSEAGRGTDTQYF.

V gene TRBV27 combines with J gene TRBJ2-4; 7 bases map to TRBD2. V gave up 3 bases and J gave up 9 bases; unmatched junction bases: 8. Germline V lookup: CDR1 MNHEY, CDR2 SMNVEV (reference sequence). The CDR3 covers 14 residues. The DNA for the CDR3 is TGTGCCAGCAGTTTTGGGACGCCGGGGGGCATTCAGTACTTC. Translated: CASSFGTPGGIQYF.

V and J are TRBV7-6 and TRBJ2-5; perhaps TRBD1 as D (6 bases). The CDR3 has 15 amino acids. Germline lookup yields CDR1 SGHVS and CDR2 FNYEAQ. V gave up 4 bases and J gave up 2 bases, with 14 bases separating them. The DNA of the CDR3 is TGTGCCAGCAGCTCCATGGACAGACTTCAAGAGACCCAGTACTTC. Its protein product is CASSSMDRLQETQYF. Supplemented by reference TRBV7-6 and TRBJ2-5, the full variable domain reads GAGVSQSPRYKVTKRGQDVALRCDPISGHVSLYWYRQALGQGPEFLTYFNYEAQQDKSGLPNDRFSAERPEGSISTLTIQRTEQRDSAMYRCASSSMDRLQETQYFGPGTRLLVL.

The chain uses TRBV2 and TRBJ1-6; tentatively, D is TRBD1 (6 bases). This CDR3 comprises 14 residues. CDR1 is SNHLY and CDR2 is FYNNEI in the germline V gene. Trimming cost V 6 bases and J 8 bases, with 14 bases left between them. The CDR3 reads CASRTRDNHSPLHF. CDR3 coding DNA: TGTGCCAGCAGAACTCGGGACAACCATTCACCCCTCCACTTT.

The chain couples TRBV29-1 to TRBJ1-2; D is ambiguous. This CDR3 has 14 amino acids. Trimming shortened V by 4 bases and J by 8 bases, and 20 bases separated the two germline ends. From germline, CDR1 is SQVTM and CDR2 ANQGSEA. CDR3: CSVGNFSGSGGYTF. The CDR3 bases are TGCAGCGTTGGAAACTTCAGTGGATCGGGGGGCTACACCTTC. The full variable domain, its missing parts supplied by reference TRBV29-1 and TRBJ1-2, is SAVISQKPSRDICQRGTSLTIQCQVDSQVTMMFWYRQQPGQSLTLIATANQGSEATYESGFVIDKFPISRPNLTFSTLTVSNMSPEDSSIYLCSVGNFSGSGGYTFGSGTRLTVV.

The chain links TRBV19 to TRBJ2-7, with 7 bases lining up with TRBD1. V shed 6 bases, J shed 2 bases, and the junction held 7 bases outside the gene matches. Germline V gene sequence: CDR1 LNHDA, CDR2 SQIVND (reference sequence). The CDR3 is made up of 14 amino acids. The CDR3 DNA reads TGTGCCAGTAGAAATGACAGGGATCCCTACGAGCAGTACTTC. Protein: CASRNDRDPYEQYF.

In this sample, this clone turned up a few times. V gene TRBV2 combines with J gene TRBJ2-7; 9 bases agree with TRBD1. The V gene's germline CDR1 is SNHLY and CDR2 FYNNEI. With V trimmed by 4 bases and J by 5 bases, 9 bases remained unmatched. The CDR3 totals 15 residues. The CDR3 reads CASSARPGQGHEQYF. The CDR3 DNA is TGTGCCAGCAGTGCCCGACCGGGACAGGGACACGAGCAGTACTTC.

The CDR3 sequence: CASSAQDRAYYGYTF. For the CDR3, the DNA is TGTGCCAGCAGCGCCCAGGACAGGGCTTACTATGGCTACACCTTC. J is TRBJ1-2 and V is TRBV9, with 8 bases identical to TRBD1. This CDR3 spans 15 amino acids. Trimming at V came to 3 bases and at J to 3 bases, leaving 7 bases not matched to a gene. From germline, CDR1 is SGDLS and CDR2 YYNGEE.

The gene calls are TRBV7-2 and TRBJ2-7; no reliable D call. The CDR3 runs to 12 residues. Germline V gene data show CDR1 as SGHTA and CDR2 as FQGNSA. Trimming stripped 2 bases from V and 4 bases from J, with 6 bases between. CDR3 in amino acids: CASSLPVYEQYF. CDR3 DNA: TGTGCCAGCAGCTTACCCGTTTACGAGCAGTACTTC. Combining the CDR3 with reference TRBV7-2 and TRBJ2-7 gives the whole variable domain GAGVSQSPSNKVTEKGKDVELRCDPISGHTALYWYRQSLGQGLEFLIYFQGNSAPDKSGLPSDRFSAERTGGSVSTLTIQRTQQEDSAVYLCASSLPVYEQYFGPGTRLTVT.

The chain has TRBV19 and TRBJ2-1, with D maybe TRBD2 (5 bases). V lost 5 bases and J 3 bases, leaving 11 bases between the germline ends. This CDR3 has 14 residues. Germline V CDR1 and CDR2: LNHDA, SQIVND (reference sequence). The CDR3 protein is CASSQRSGYNEQFF. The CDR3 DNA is TGTGCCAGTAGTCAAAGGAGCGGCTACAATGAGCAGTTCTTC.

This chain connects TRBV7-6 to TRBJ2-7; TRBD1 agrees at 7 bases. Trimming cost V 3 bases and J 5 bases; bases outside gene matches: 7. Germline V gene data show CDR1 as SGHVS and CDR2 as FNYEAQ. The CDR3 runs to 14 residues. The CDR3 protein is CASSLTGTVNEQYF. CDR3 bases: TGTGCCAGCAGCTTGACCGGGACAGTCAACGAGCAGTACTTC.

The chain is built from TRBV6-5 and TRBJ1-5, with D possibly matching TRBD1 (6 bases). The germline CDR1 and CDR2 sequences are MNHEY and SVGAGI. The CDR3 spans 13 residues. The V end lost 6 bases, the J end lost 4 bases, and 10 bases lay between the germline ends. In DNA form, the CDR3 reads TGTGCCAGCAGGACAGGTGGAAATCAGCCCCAGCATTTT. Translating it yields CASRTGGNQPQHF.

The CDR3 sequence is CASGDHNPLTDTQYF. The CDR3 bases are TGTGCCAGCGGGGACCACAATCCGCTCACAGATACGCAGTATTTT. V gene TRBV10-3 combines with J gene TRBJ2-3, with D perhaps matching TRBD2 (6 bases). Germline CDR1 reads ENHRY; CDR2 reads SYGVKD. This CDR3 spans 15 amino acids. V was clipped by 10 bases and J by 2 bases, with 19 bases between them.

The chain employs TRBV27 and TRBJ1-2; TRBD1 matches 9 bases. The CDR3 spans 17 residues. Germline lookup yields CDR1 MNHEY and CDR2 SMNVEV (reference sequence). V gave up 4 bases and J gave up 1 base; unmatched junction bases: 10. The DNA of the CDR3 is TGTGCCAGCAGTTCCGGGACAGGGAAATCCGGTAACTATGGCTACACCTTC. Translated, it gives CASSSGTGKSGNYGYTF.

CDR3 amino acids: CASSIGGAEQFF. The CDR3 nucleotides read TGTGCCAGTAGTATCGGAGGGGCTGAGCAGTTCTTC. The chain uses TRBV19 and TRBJ2-1; D possibly corresponds to TRBD2 (6 bases). Trimming pared 3 bases from V and 9 bases from J, leaving 9 bases between. The CDR3 loop spans 12 amino acids. Germline V gene data show CDR1 as LNHDA and CDR2 as SQIVND (reference sequence).

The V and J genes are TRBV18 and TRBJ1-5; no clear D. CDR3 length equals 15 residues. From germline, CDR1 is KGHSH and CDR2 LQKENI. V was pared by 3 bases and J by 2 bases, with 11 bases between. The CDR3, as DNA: TGTGCCAGCTCACCGTCGACTGCAGGCAATCAGCCCCAGCATTTT. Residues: CASSPSTAGNQPQHF.

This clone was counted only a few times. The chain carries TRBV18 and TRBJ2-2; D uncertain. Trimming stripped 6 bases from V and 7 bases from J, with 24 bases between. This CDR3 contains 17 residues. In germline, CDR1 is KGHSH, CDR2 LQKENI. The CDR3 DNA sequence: TGTGCCAGCTCCACCAACGACGCCTCCTTGGCGGTCGGGGAGCTGTTTTTT. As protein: CASSTNDASLAVGELFF. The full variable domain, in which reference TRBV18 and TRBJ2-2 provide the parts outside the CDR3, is NAGVMQNPRHLVRRRGQEARLRCSPMKGHSHVYWYRQLPEEGLKFMVYLQKENIIDESGMPKERFSAEFPKEGPSILRIQQVVRGDSAAYFCASSTNDASLAVGELFFGEGSRLTVL.

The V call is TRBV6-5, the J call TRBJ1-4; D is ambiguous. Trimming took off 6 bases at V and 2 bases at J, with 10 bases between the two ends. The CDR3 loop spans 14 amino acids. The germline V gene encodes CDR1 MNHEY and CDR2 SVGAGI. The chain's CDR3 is CASSFHGTNEKLFF. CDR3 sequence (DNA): TGTGCCAGCAGCTTTCACGGGACTAATGAAAAACTGTTTTTT.

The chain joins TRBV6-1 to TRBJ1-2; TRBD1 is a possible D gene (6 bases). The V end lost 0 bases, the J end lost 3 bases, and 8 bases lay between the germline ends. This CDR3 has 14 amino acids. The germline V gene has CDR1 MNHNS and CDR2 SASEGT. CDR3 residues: CASSEAGADYGYTF. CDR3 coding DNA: TGTGCCAGCAGTGAAGCGGGGGCTGACTATGGCTACACCTTC.

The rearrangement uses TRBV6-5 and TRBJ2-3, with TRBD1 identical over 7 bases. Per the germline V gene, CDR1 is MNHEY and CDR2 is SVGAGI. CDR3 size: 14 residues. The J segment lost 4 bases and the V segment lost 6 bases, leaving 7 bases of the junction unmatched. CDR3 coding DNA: TGTGCCAGCAGCCTATACAGGGGCCCAGATACGCAGTATTTT. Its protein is CASSLYRGPDTQYF.

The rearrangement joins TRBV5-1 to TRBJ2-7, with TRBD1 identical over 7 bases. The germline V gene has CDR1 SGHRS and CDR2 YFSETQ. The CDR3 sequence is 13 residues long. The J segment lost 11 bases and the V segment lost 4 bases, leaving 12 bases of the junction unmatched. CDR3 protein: CASSAITGEREYF. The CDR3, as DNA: TGCGCCAGCAGCGCCATAACAGGGGAACGTGAGTACTTC.

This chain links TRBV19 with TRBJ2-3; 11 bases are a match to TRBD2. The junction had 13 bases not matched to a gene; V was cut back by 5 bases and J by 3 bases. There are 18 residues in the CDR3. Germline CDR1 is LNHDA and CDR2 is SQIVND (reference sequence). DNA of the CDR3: TGTGCCAGTAGTCGACGTCTCAAGACTAGCGGGACGACAGATACGCAGTATTTT. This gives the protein CASSRRLKTSGTTDTQYF.

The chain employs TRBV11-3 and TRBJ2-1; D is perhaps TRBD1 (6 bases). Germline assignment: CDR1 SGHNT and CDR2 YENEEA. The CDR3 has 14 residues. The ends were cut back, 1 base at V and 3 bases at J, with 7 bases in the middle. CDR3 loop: CASSLGQDYNEQFF. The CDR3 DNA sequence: TGTGCCAGCAGCTTAGGACAGGACTACAATGAGCAGTTCTTC. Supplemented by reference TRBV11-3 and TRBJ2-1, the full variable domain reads EAGVVQSPRYKIIEKKQPVAFWCNPISGHNTLYWYLQNLGQGPELLIRYENEEAVDDSQLPKDRFSAERLKGVDSTLKIQPAELGDSAVYLCASSLGQDYNEQFFGPGTRLTVL.

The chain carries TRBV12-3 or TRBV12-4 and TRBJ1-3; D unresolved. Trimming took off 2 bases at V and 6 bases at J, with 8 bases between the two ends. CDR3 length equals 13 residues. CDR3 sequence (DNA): TGTGCCAGCAGTTTAACAGTGGAAAACACCATATATTTT. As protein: CASSLTVENTIYF.